The 3 T cell receptor beta chains presented below share a single source sample, sequenced in a study of blood T cell repertoires in COVID-19. Using immunoSEQ multiplex PCR, the repertoire was profiled, and TCRdb retains in-frame clones only, with some absent. This sample has 150,000 or so clones; around 90% occur once, and the top ten carry over 0.45%. The sample taken for sequencing was peripheral blood. These receptors were collected from a man between 50 and 59 years old with acute or convalescent COVID-19.

The chain uses TRBV7-2 and TRBJ2-2; tentative D call: TRBD1 (6 bases). The V gene's germline CDR1 is SGHTA and CDR2 FQGNSA. The CDR3 extends over 15 amino acids. V lost 6 bases to trimming and J lost 5 bases, with 16 bases between them. CDR3: CASRDRDILTGELFF. CDR3 sequence (DNA): TGTGCCAGCAGGGACCGGGACATATTAACCGGGGAGCTGTTTTTT.

V and J are TRBV11-3 and TRBJ2-5; D remains unclear. This CDR3 has 17 residues. In germline, CDR1 is SGHNT, CDR2 YENEEA. The V and J ends lost 5 bases and 2 bases respectively, with 21 bases between them. CDR3 DNA: TGTGCCAGCAGCCACACCGAAGTCCGGCTAGATCAAGAGACCCAGTACTTC. This gives the protein CASSHTEVRLDQETQYF.

V is TRBV6-4 and J is TRBJ2-3; a possible D gene is TRBD2 (5 bases). Germline CDR1 and CDR2: MRHNA and SNTAGT. CDR3 length equals 16 residues. V shed 2 bases and J shed 2 bases, with 14 bases lying between them. The DNA for the CDR3 is TGTGCCAGCAGTGACGCACCGGGGATGGCCACAGATACGCAGTATTTT. It specifies CASSDAPGMATDTQYF.